One sample yielded the 32 T cell receptor beta chains listed below, sequenced in a study of PD-L1 blockade in urothelial cancer (dated by TCRdb to 2016 to 2017). The time point label of this sample denotes: peripheral blood 6 weeks after treatment start. Libraries were prepared through the immunoSEQ multiplex PCR assay. Entries here come from immuneACCESS through TCRdb and include only in-frame sequences with V and J called. Some clones fail to appear in such tables; in the studies checked, an unresolved V gene covers under half of the shortfall, and the cause of the remainder is unknown. The sample table shows about 45,000 clones, and roughly 82% are seen once. Of the sample, over 10% falls within the top ten clones. This specimen consisted of PBMCs, obtained around atezolizumab (anti-PD-L1) treatment. These receptors were taken from a man in his fifties or sixties with urothelial cancer.

The CDR3, as DNA: TGTGCCAGCAGTTCTCCGGGACAGGGGCGCGAGCAGTACTTC. Amino acid sequence: CASSSPGQGREQYF. This rearrangement joins TRBV28 to TRBJ2-7; 10 nucleotides align to TRBD1. The CDR3 loop spans 14 amino acids. Germline loops: CDR1 MDHEN, CDR2 SYDVKM. V shed 4 bases and J 6 bases; nucleotides not matched to a gene: 6.

V usage is TRBV5-5 and J usage is TRBJ2-2, with 9 bases that match TRBD1. The junction had 5 bases not matched to a gene; V was cut back by 4 bases and J by 1 base. CDR1 and CDR2 from the germline V gene are SGHKS and YYEKEE (reference sequence). The CDR3 spans 16 residues. This CDR3 reads CASSRWGQGNTGELFF. The CDR3 nucleotides read TGTGCCAGCAGCCGATGGGGACAGGGGAACACCGGGGAGCTGTTTTTT. Complete variable domain (other parts from reference TRBV5-5 and TRBJ2-2): DAGVTQSPTHLIKTRGQQVTLRCSPISGHKSVSWYQQVLGQGPQFIFQYYEKEERGRGNFPDRFSARQFPNYSSELNVNALLLGDSALYLCASSRWGQGNTGELFFGEGSRLTVL.

The rearrangement uses TRBV19 and TRBJ2-3; 9 nucleotides line up with TRBD1. This CDR3 is 16 amino acids long. In germline, CDR1 is LNHDA, CDR2 SQIVND (reference sequence). The ends lost 4 bases at V and 6 bases at J; junction bases unmatched: 11. The CDR3 coding sequence is TGTGCCAGTAGTACCCTGACAGGGGGTGCTTGGGATACGCAGTATTTT. Translating gives CASSTLTGGAWDTQYF.

This clone was counted between two and nine times. The J gene is TRBJ2-7, the V gene TRBV10-3; TRBD2 matches at 7 bases. Germline loops: CDR1 ENHRY, CDR2 SYGVKD. This CDR3 is 14 amino acids long. V lost 2 bases to trimming and J lost 0 bases; unmatched junction nucleotides: 1. CDR3 amino acids: CAISERGDSYEQYF. As DNA, the CDR3 is TGTGCCATCAGTGAGCGGGGGGACTCCTACGAGCAGTACTTC.

Turning to this clone: At one boundary the junction diverges from the germline segment, which might be a read error. This same CDR3 is encoded by further DNA sequences in the sample. Here the CDR3 reads CASSLSGRDTYEQYF. DNA for the CDR3: TGTGCCAGCAGCCTTAGCGGGAGGGACACCTATGAGCAGTACTTC. The chain employs TRBV13 and TRBJ2-7, with 11 positions matching TRBD2. This CDR3 comprises 15 residues. Looked up from germline, CDR1 is PRHDT and CDR2 is FYEKMQ (reference sequence).

The chain employs TRBV9 and TRBJ1-1, with a possible D match to TRBD1 (5 bases). Trimming stripped 6 bases from V and 5 bases from J, with 20 bases between. The germline CDR1 and CDR2 sequences are SGDLS and YYNGEE. This CDR3 has 15 residues. The CDR3 reads CASNPDLGVVTEAFF. The CDR3 DNA is TGTGCCAGCAACCCCGATTTAGGGGTAGTGACTGAAGCTTTCTTT.

The DNA for the CDR3 is TGTGCCAGCAGTTACGGGACGGGGACTAGCACAGATACGCAGTATTTT. Amino acid sequence: CASSYGTGTSTDTQYF. The chain employs TRBV6-6 and TRBJ2-3, with D tentatively TRBD2 (6 bases). The germline V gene has CDR1 MNHNY and CDR2 SVGAGI (reference sequence). This CDR3 has 16 residues. V shed 2 bases and J shed 0 bases, with 12 bases lying between them.

V usage is TRBV27 and J usage is TRBJ2-5; 10 bases align to TRBD2. The length of the CDR3 is 13 residues. J gave up 2 bases and V 8 bases, and 2 bases lay outside the gene matches. From germline, CDR1 is MNHEY and CDR2 SMNVEV (reference sequence). For the CDR3, the DNA is TGTGCCAGCGGACTAGCGGTTCAAGAGACCCAGTACTTC. Protein sequence: CASGLAVQETQYF.

The V call is TRBV10-1, the J call TRBJ2-5, with 13 bases matching TRBD2. Germline CDR1 WNHNN, CDR2 SYGVQD (reference sequence). Germline trimming cut 4 bases from V and 5 bases from J; bases unmatched to any gene: 10. The CDR3 has 17 amino acids. The CDR3 nucleotides read TGCGCCAGCAGTGGGGACTGGACTAGCGGGAGTGAGGAGACCCAGTACTTC. Translated: CASSGDWTSGSEETQYF.

J is TRBJ2-1 and V is TRBV6-1; tentatively, D is TRBD1 (6 bases). V dropped 1 base and J dropped 1 base, with 8 bases sitting between them. CDR1 is MNHNS, CDR2 SASEGT, per germline. The CDR3 is made up of 15 amino acids. For the CDR3, the DNA is TGTGCCAGCAGTGAAGGGCAGGGGTCCTACAATGAGCAGTTCTTC. This encodes CASSEGQGSYNEQFF.

V usage is TRBV6-1 and J usage is TRBJ2-7; D perhaps matches TRBD1 (6 bases). CDR1 is MNHNS and CDR2 is SASEGT in the germline V gene. The CDR3 length is 14 residues. Trimming removed 8 bases at V and 0 bases at J, with 14 bases between. CDR3 DNA sequence: TGTGCCAGCCTAGGGACATCATTCTCCTACGAGCAGTACTTC. Amino acid sequence: CASLGTSFSYEQYF.

The rearrangement uses TRBV19 and TRBJ1-3; maybe TRBD1 (5 bases). Trimming stripped 5 bases from V and 1 base from J, with 12 bases between. Germline loops: CDR1 LNHDA, CDR2 SQIVND (reference sequence). The CDR3 length is 15 residues. DNA for the CDR3: TGTGCCAGTAGTCTACAGGCCCCATCTGGAAACACCATATATTTT. It translates to CASSLQAPSGNTIYF.

This clone occurred a few times. J is TRBJ2-2 and V is TRBV2, with D unresolved. This CDR3 spans 13 amino acids. In germline, CDR1 is SNHLY, CDR2 FYNNEI. V shed 5 bases and J shed 1 base, with 5 bases lying between them. In nucleotides, the CDR3 is TGTGCCAGCAGTACAGTGAACACCGGGGAGCTGTTTTTT. Amino acids: CASSTVNTGELFF.

This clone has only a few counts. This chain connects TRBV6-1 to TRBJ1-3; no clear D gene. CDR1 MNHNS and CDR2 SASEGT come from the germline V gene. V was pared by 2 bases and J by 1 base, with 9 bases between. The CDR3 has 15 residues. CDR3 DNA sequence: TGTGCCAGCAGTGAACATACAGCATCTGGAAACACCATATATTTT. Translated, it gives CASSEHTASGNTIYF.

As for this clone: Other DNA variants within this sample encode the same CDR3. This chain uses TRBV5-1 with TRBJ2-5; TRBD1 agrees at 7 bases. The trim removed 3 bases at V and 2 bases at J, leaving 1 base unmatched. The length of the CDR3 is 13 residues. CDR1 and CDR2 from the germline V gene are SGHRS and YFSETQ. CDR3 in amino acids: CASSSTGQETQYF. CDR3 DNA: TGCGCCAGCAGCTCGACAGGGCAAGAGACCCAGTACTTC.

V is TRBV6-1 and J is TRBJ1-1; D remains unclear. This CDR3 region has 13 residues. V was trimmed by 6 bases and J by 3 bases, leaving 11 bases between them. CDR1 and CDR2 from the germline V gene are MNHNS and SASEGT. Here the CDR3 reads CASRRGLDTEAFF. As DNA, the CDR3 is TGTGCCAGCAGGCGAGGGTTGGACACTGAAGCTTTCTTT.

In this sample, this clone turned up a few times. The chain couples TRBV6-1 to TRBJ1-3; no clear D gene. V shed 6 bases and J shed 3 bases, with 6 bases lying between them. CDR3 length: 12 residues. Per the germline V gene, CDR1 is MNHNS and CDR2 is SASEGT. CDR3 in amino acids: CASSSVGNTIYF. CDR3 nucleotide sequence: TGTGCCAGCAGCTCCGTTGGAAACACCATATATTTT.

This clone was seen repeatedly, ten times or more. The chain has TRBV28 and TRBJ2-1; no clear D gene. This CDR3 is built from 12 residues. Germline assignment: CDR1 MDHEN and CDR2 SYDVKM. The germline V and J ends were trimmed by 3 bases and 9 bases, with 9 bases remaining between them. The CDR3, as DNA: TGTGCCAGCAGTTTTTATTCGTCTGAGCAGTTCTTC. Its protein is CASSFYSSEQFF.

The gene calls are TRBV5-1 and TRBJ2-5; TRBD1 matches 9 bases. Per germline, CDR1 SGHRS and CDR2 YFSETQ. The trim removed 3 bases at V and 5 bases at J, leaving 5 bases unmatched. The CDR3 consists of 14 residues. This CDR3 is CASSWGQGEETQYF. The CDR3 nucleotides read TGCGCCAGCAGCTGGGGACAGGGTGAGGAGACCCAGTACTTC.

This clone was seen just once. V usage is TRBV5-6 and J usage is TRBJ2-2; possible D gene TRBD1, 5 bases. Trimming pared 4 bases from V and 5 bases from J, leaving 18 bases between. Germline CDR1 reads SGHDT; CDR2 reads YYEEEE. This CDR3 has 16 residues. CDR3 nucleotide sequence: TGTGCCAGCAGCCCACTGACAGCCCTGGAGACCGGGGAGCTGTTTTTT. It translates to CASSPLTALETGELFF.

This rearrangement joins TRBV5-3 to TRBJ1-2, with D perhaps matching TRBD1 (6 bases). TRBV5-3 is recorded as an ORF, its role being uncertain. The length of the CDR3 is 16 residues. Trimming left V 1 base short and J 8 bases short, with 21 bases between. The CDR3 DNA is TGTGCCAGAAGCTTGTGCAGGGGAAGAGGAGAGAACGGCTACACCTTC. This sequence encodes CARSLCRGRGENGYTF.

The chain joins TRBV6-1 to TRBJ1-5, with D hard to call. The CDR3 spans 13 residues. The germline gives CDR1 MNHNS, CDR2 SASEGT. V was pared by 11 bases and J by 7 bases, with 18 bases between. CDR3 in amino acids: CAHSRQSWQPQHF. CDR3 DNA: TGTGCCCACAGCAGGCAGTCCTGGCAGCCCCAGCATTTT.

This chain connects TRBV5-1 to TRBJ2-5; the D gene is possibly TRBD2 (5 bases). The CDR3 has 14 residues. V was shortened by 4 bases and J by 1 base, with 11 bases between the two germline ends. Germline V gene data show CDR1 as SGHRS and CDR2 as YFSETQ. CDR3 residues: CASSPGTVQETQYF. The CDR3 bases are TGCGCCAGCAGCCCGGGAACAGTCCAAGAGACCCAGTACTTC.

The V call is TRBV9, the J call TRBJ2-7; possible D gene TRBD1, 5 bases. Trimming left V 3 bases short and J 0 bases short, with 13 bases between. Germline assignment: CDR1 SGDLS and CDR2 YYNGEE. CDR3 length equals 15 residues. CDR3 nucleotide sequence: TGTGCCAGCAGCGCTGGGGCAGGAGCCTCCTACGAGCAGTACTTC. Translated: CASSAGAGASYEQYF.

The chain uses TRBV5-5 and TRBJ1-5; D may be TRBD1 (5 bases). This CDR3 has 14 amino acids. Trimming removed 4 bases at V and 6 bases at J, with 14 bases between. The germline gives CDR1 SGHKS, CDR2 YYEKEE (reference sequence). In DNA, the CDR3 is TGTGCCAGCAGCCCATGGGGGGTGGGTCAGCCCCAGCATTTT. Its translation is CASSPWGVGQPQHF.

The rearrangement uses TRBV27 and TRBJ1-2, with D hard to call. Trimming pared 2 bases from V and 6 bases from J, leaving 13 bases between. The CDR3 consists of 14 residues. CDR1 is MNHEY, CDR2 SMNVEV, per germline (reference sequence). CDR3 residues: CASSLTAGSNGYTF. CDR3 nucleotides: TGTGCCAGCAGTTTAACGGCGGGGAGTAATGGCTACACCTTC.

A single count supports this clone. This rearrangement joins TRBV29-1 to TRBJ2-3, with a possible D match to TRBD2 (6 bases). CDR1 and CDR2 from the germline V gene are SQVTM and ANQGSEA. The length of the CDR3 is 15 residues. Trimming cost V 6 bases and J 2 bases, with 18 bases left between them. In DNA, the CDR3 is TGCAGCGTCGAAAGGAGACGGGAGCACACAGATACGCAGTATTTT. It codes for CSVERRREHTDTQYF.

This chain connects TRBV7-2 to TRBJ2-5; 7 bases agree with TRBD2. CDR3 size: 16 residues. V trimming: 7 bases; J trimming: 4 bases; junction bases outside the gene matches: 15. Germline V gene data show CDR1 as SGHTA and CDR2 as FQGNSA. The CDR3 DNA reads as TGTGCCAGCAAGGGGTGGGGGAGGGCCGCCTTAGAGACCCAGTACTTC. It codes for CASKGWGRAALETQYF.

This chain joins TRBV5-8 and TRBJ2-5; 7 bases agree with TRBD2. V dropped 2 bases and J dropped 1; count of bases not matched to a gene: 2. This CDR3 has 14 residues. Germline V gene lookup returns CDR1 SGHTS and CDR2 YDEGEE. CDR3 sequence reads: CASSFPSGQETQYF. The CDR3 coding sequence is TGTGCCAGCAGCTTCCCTAGCGGCCAAGAGACCCAGTACTTC.

The chain employs TRBV6-5 and TRBJ2-5, with D possibly TRBD1 on 7 matching bases. This CDR3 has 15 amino acids. Germline assignment: CDR1 MNHEY and CDR2 SVGAGI. V was pared by 6 bases and J by 4 bases, with 18 bases between. The CDR3 nucleotides read TGTGCCAGCAGCTTGACCACAGGGGAGGTAGAGACCCAGTACTTC. This sequence encodes CASSLTTGEVETQYF.

The chain carries TRBV4-2 and TRBJ2-3, with 10 bases matching TRBD2. The germline gives CDR1 LGHNA, CDR2 YNFKEQ. Unmatched junction bases numbered 6, after V lost 0 bases and J lost 6 bases. The CDR3 is 16 amino acids. DNA for the CDR3: TGTGCCAGCAGCCAAGACTTCTCTAGCGGGGGTGATACGCAGTATTTT. This sequence encodes CASSQDFSSGGDTQYF.

This chain joins TRBV13 and TRBJ2-2; 10 positions agree with TRBD2. This CDR3 has 18 amino acids. The V and J ends lost 5 bases and 1 base, in that order; junction bases with no gene match: 10. Germline V gene lookup returns CDR1 PRHDT and CDR2 FYEKMQ (reference sequence). CDR3 in DNA: TGTGCCAGCAGCGCGAACCCTCGACTAGCGGGGAACACCGGGGAGCTGTTTTTT. Translated: CASSANPRLAGNTGELFF.